This T cell receptor (beta chain) was profiled in a study of blood T cell repertoires in COVID-19. For the study at large: Some COVID-19 samples were acute and others convalescent; all came from the United States, Italy and Spain.

Clones were sequenced by immunoSEQ multiplex PCR, and TCRdb holds only the in-frame ones, with some missing. This sample has 180,000 or so clones, with around 80% found just once. The sample taken for sequencing was peripheral blood. The sequence was obtained from a man aged 50 or older who had recovered from COVID-19.

CDR3 region: CAWSVLAVETQYF. The DNA for the CDR3 is TGTGCCTGGAGTGTACTAGCGGTGGAGACCCAGTACTTC. This chain connects TRBV30 to TRBJ2-5, with 8 bases matching TRBD2. V was clipped by 0 bases and J by 5 bases; unmatched bases: 2. From germline, CDR1 is GTSNPN and CDR2 SVGIG (reference sequence). The CDR3 sequence is 13 residues long.